This T cell receptor beta chain was recovered during a study of T cell changes during pregnancy in multiple sclerosis. This clone was found once. Trimming left V 2 bases short and J 1 base short, with 18 bases between. The CDR3 extends over 18 amino acids. CDR1 is LNHNV and CDR2 is YYDKDF in the germline V gene (reference sequence). The table came from immunoSEQ multiplex PCR; TCRdb's copy has only in-frame clones and leaves some out. The repertoire holds nearly 50,000 clones, with nearly 95% as singletons. The sequence was collected from a female donor with multiple sclerosis, enrolled in a pregnancy study. The sequenced sample was CD4+ T cells from peripheral blood mononuclear cells, obtained in the first trimester of pregnancy. The V and J genes are TRBV15 and TRBJ1-5; tentative D call: TRBD1 (6 bases). The CDR3 sequence is CATSRRYRVVGSNQPQHF. The CDR3 nucleotides read TGTGCCACCAGCAGACGATACAGGGTGGTGGGCAGCAATCAGCCCCAGCATTTT.